Below, 18 T cell receptor beta chains from the same sample are listed, as sequenced in a study of OX40 agonist ivuxolimab in advanced cancers. The assay was immunoSEQ multiplex PCR, and TCRdb's table has in-frame clones only and misses some. Among 50,000 or so clones listed, 84% were seen once. The sample was CD4+ or CD8+ T cells sorted from blood, taken in a trial of the OX40 agonist ivuxolimab. These receptors all come from an adult with an advanced solid tumor such as melanoma, head and neck, liver or kidney cancer.

The chain joins TRBV14 to TRBJ2-7; D unclear. V was clipped by 0 bases and J by 4 bases, with 10 bases between them. This CDR3 comprises 14 residues. Per germline, CDR1 SGHDN and CDR2 FVKESK. This CDR3 reads CASSQEIKGYEQYF. The CDR3 coding sequence is TGTGCCAGCAGCCAAGAAATAAAGGGATACGAGCAGTACTTC.

The chain employs TRBV5-1 and TRBJ1-1; the D is unclear. Trimming cost V 0 bases and J 2 bases, with 5 bases left between them. Looked up from germline, CDR1 is SGHRS and CDR2 is YFSETQ. CDR3 size: 13 residues. The DNA of the CDR3 is TGCGCCAGCAGCTTGGCTGGCAACACTGAAGCTTTCTTT. The encoded protein is CASSLAGNTEAFF.

The chain carries TRBV18 and TRBJ1-1; 10 bases are shared with TRBD1. Looked up from germline, CDR1 is KGHSH and CDR2 is LQKENI. The V segment lost 4 bases and the J segment 1 base; nucleotides outside the gene matches: 6. There are 16 residues in the CDR3. CDR3 DNA: TGTGCCAGCTCACTACAGACAGGGGGCGCGAACACTGAAGCTTTCTTT. Residues: CASSLQTGGANTEAFF.

The genes are TRBV7-3 and TRBJ1-3; tentatively, D is TRBD1 (5 bases). Deletions cut 2 bases from V and 0 bases from J, with 8 bases between. The CDR3 extends over 15 amino acids. CDR1 and CDR2 from the germline V gene are SGHTA and FQGTGA. In nucleotides, the CDR3 is TGTGCCAGCAGCTTAGGGGCCAGCTCTGGAAACACCATATATTTT. This gives the protein CASSLGASSGNTIYF.

The chain combines TRBV11-2 with TRBJ2-3; TRBD1 aligns across 7 bases. The CDR3 is 15 residues long. J lost 1 base, V lost 5 bases, and 6 bases had no gene match. Germline V gene data show CDR1 as SGHAT and CDR2 as FQNNGV. This CDR3 reads CASSPPGGGTDTQYF. DNA for the CDR3: TGTGCCAGCAGCCCTCCAGGGGGTGGCACAGATACGCAGTATTTT.

This clone was found a few times. Here the CDR3 DNA reads TGTGCCAGCAGCCTTTATGGGACAGGGGCCGAGCAGCCCCAGCATTTT. It specifies CASSLYGTGAEQPQHF. The rearrangement links TRBV7-2 to TRBJ1-5, with 10 bases matching TRBD1. J was trimmed by 7 bases and V by 5 bases; bases with no gene match: 11. The CDR3 extends over 16 amino acids. Per the germline V gene, CDR1 is SGHTA and CDR2 is FQGNSA.

DNA for the CDR3: TGTGCCAGCAGGTTCGGACATATGGACACCGGGGAGCTGTTTTTT. Translated: CASRFGHMDTGELFF. The V gene is TRBV2, the J gene TRBJ2-2; a possible D gene is TRBD1 (5 bases). With 6 bases removed from V and 3 bases from J, the gap between germline ends came to 14 bases. In germline, CDR1 is SNHLY, CDR2 FYNNEI. This CDR3 is built from 15 residues.

V gene TRBV28 combines with J gene TRBJ2-1; D perhaps matches TRBD2 (5 bases). CDR3 size: 13 residues. Trimming pared 2 bases from V and 3 bases from J, leaving 5 bases between. CDR1 MDHEN and CDR2 SYDVKM come from the germline V gene. Here the CDR3 reads CASSLRDYNEQFF. DNA of the CDR3: TGTGCCAGCAGTTTACGGGACTACAATGAGCAGTTCTTC.

This clone was detected once. The chain uses TRBV6-1 and TRBJ2-4; 9 bases are a match to TRBD2. CDR3 size: 15 residues. Germline CDR1 and CDR2: MNHNS and SASEGT. Trimming cost V 1 base and J 10 bases; bases outside gene matches: 8. The CDR3 region has the DNA TGTGCCAGCAGTGAAGATAGTAGCGGGAGTGGTATTCAGTACTTC. Amino acids: CASSEDSSGSGIQYF.

This clone has a handful of counts. The rearrangement uses TRBV2 and TRBJ1-1; 11 nucleotides match TRBD1. Trimming at V came to 7 bases and at J to 1 base, leaving 11 bases not matched to a gene. The germline gives CDR1 SNHLY, CDR2 FYNNEI. The CDR3 covers 17 residues. The DNA of the CDR3 is TGTGCCAGCAAGGACAGGGGGCGGGTAAGCGCGAACACTGAAGCTTTCTTT. It codes for CASKDRGRVSANTEAFF.

The rearrangement joins TRBV7-2 to TRBJ2-5, with TRBD1 as a possible D gene (6 bases). CDR3 length: 13 amino acids. The germline V and J ends were trimmed by 1 base and 5 bases, with 8 bases remaining between them. Per germline, CDR1 SGHTA and CDR2 FQGNSA. CDR3 in DNA: TGTGCCAGCAGCTTAGACAGGGACGAGACCCAGTACTTC. Translating it yields CASSLDRDETQYF.

The gene calls are TRBV9 and TRBJ2-1; TRBD2 matches 9 bases. The V segment lost 0 bases and the J segment 8 bases; nucleotides outside the gene matches: 9. The CDR3 consists of 16 residues. Germline V gene lookup returns CDR1 SGDLS and CDR2 YYNGEE. The CDR3 spells CASSVEWRGGWDEQFF. In DNA form, the CDR3 reads TGTGCCAGCAGCGTAGAGTGGCGGGGGGGATGGGATGAGCAGTTCTTC.

This clone has a single count. CDR3 nucleotide sequence: TGCGCCAGCAGCTTGATGTCGGGAGCTGGAGATACGCAGTATTTT. It codes for CASSLMSGAGDTQYF. V is TRBV5-1 and J is TRBJ2-3; the D gene is possibly TRBD2 (6 bases). V was shortened by 1 base and J by 5 bases, with 14 bases between the two germline ends. The germline V gene encodes CDR1 SGHRS and CDR2 YFSETQ. This CDR3 region has 15 residues.

The chain uses TRBV21-1 and TRBJ1-1. TRBV21-1 is marked as a pseudogene. There are 15 residues in the CDR3. CDR3 nucleotide sequence: TGTGCCAGCAGCTCCTCCCGGGAAGGGTGGGCTGAAGCTTTCTTT. Protein sequence: CASSSSREGWAEAFF.

The chain combines TRBV7-9 with TRBJ2-3; TRBD2 aligns across 12 bases. This CDR3 spans 16 amino acids. Unmatched junction bases numbered 6, after V lost 5 bases and J lost 3 bases. The germline V gene encodes CDR1 SEHNR and CDR2 FQNEAQ (reference sequence). This CDR3 is CASSRLAGGQTDTQYF. The CDR3 nucleotides are TGTGCCAGCAGCCGGCTAGCGGGGGGGCAGACAGATACGCAGTATTTT.

The chain links TRBV11-2 to TRBJ1-1; D not resolved. The CDR3 sequence is 13 residues long. Germline lookup yields CDR1 SGHAT and CDR2 FQNNGV. V shed 3 bases and J shed 0 bases, with 5 bases lying between them. The CDR3, as DNA: TGTGCCAGCAGCTTTAGGGTGAACACTGAAGCTTTCTTT. Its protein product is CASSFRVNTEAFF.

The chain links TRBV20-1 to TRBJ2-7; D is unresolved. The CDR3 runs to 11 residues. V dropped 1 base and J dropped 3 bases, with 4 bases sitting between them. CDR1 and CDR2 from the germline V gene are DFQATT and SNEGSKA (reference sequence). For the CDR3, the DNA is TGCAGTGCTAGAGGCGACTACGAGCAGTACTTC. This translates into CSARGDYEQYF.

CDR3 bases: TGTGCCAGCAACCCTGCCCGGGCCGGGACCACCTACGAGCAGTACTTC. Amino acids: CASNPARAGTTYEQYF. The V call is TRBV7-8, the J call TRBJ2-7; possibly TRBD1 or TRBD2 for D (5 bases each). The V end lost 7 bases, the J end lost 2 bases, and 21 bases lay between the germline ends. Germline V gene data show CDR1 as SGHVS and CDR2 as FQNEAQ. The CDR3 runs 16 residues.